This record covers a single T cell receptor (beta chain). The entry originates in a study of shared clonotypes between healthy human individuals. Sequencing was performed with immunoSEQ multiplex PCR; in TCRdb, only in-frame clones are kept and a portion is missing. The sample consists of roughly 120,000 clones, about 67% of them appearing once. Sequenced input: memory CD8+ T cells sorted from blood. Described subset: CD45RO+ cells pooled with CCR7-negative TemRA cells. The sequence derives from a woman aged 25 to 45 in good health.

Written as DNA, the CDR3 is TGTGCCATCGCTAGCGCGTACGAGCAGTACTTC. Residues: CAIASAYEQYF. The chain uses TRBV10-3 and TRBJ2-7; D may be TRBD2 (6 bases). CDR1 is ENHRY, CDR2 SYGVKD, per germline. Trimming took 8 bases from V and 4 from J, leaving 9 bases between them. CDR3 length: 11 residues.